The entry that follows covers one T cell receptor beta chain sequence. V shed 5 bases, J shed 6 bases, and the junction held 9 bases outside the gene matches. Germline V gene lookup returns CDR1 MDHEN and CDR2 SYDVKM. The CDR3 covers 14 residues. This sample is drawn from a study of cytomegalovirus exposure and HLA in healthy donors. Background on the study: Membership in the Caucasian-associated ancestry cluster was found for 81% of around 380 genotyped donors.

Researchers ran the PCR with 60 Vbeta and 13 Jbeta primers. Libraries were prepared by immunoSEQ multiplex PCR; TCRdb keeps only in-frame clonotypes and omits some of them. This table holds about 96,000 clones, 65% to 80% found once. At collection, donors were nominally healthy, but unrecorded immune exposures were probable. Material for sequencing was PBMCs. The gene calls are TRBV28 and TRBJ1-1; TRBD1 aligns across 7 bases. The sequence came from a female donor in good health and CMV-seropositive. The CDR3 region is CASSPTGELPEAFF. Here the CDR3 DNA reads TGTGCCAGCAGTCCTACAGGGGAGCTTCCTGAAGCTTTCTTT.